This T cell receptor (beta chain) comes out of a study of beta chain features in type 1 diabetes. Sorted populations all exceeded 95% purity. The isolated RNA, all of it, was reverse transcribed, so expressed TCRB transcripts were what got sequenced. Method: immunoSEQ multiplex PCR; TCRdb's copy keeps in-frame clones and lacks some. The sample lists approximately 200,000 clones, over 7.5% seen once, with just under 0.035% in the top ten. Whole-study findings and limits: Patients' naive, central memory and regulatory TCRB repertoires appeared more alike than those of healthy donors. Whether HLA type affects TCRB rearrangement stayed undetermined in the present work. The VDJ junctions of type 1 diabetes patients carried fewer insertions and more deletions.

V was clipped by 4 bases and J by 3 bases, with 15 bases between them. Looked up from germline, CDR1 is SGHRS and CDR2 is YFSETQ. The CDR3 covers 15 residues. This clone was detected only a few times. Its target is not known. The rearrangement links TRBV5-1 to TRBJ2-3; a possible D gene is TRBD1 (6 bases). The sample comprised naive CD4+ T cells from blood. This receptor was obtained from a woman aged 18-29 years in good health. CDR3 bases: TGCGCCAGCAGCCGGAATAGAGGGGGAACAGATACGCAGTATTTT. This sequence encodes CASSRNRGGTDTQYF.